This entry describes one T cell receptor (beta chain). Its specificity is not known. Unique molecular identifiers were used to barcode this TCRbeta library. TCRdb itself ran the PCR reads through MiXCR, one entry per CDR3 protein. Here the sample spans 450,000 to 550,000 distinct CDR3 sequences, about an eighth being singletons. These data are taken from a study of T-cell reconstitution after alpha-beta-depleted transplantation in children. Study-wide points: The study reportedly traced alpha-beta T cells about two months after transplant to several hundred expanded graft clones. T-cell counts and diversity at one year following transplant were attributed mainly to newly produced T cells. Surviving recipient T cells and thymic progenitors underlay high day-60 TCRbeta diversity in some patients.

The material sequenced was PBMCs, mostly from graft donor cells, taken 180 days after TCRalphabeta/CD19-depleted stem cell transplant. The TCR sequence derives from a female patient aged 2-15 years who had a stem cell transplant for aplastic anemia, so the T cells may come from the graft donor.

CDR3 sequence: CASSQGRLNGYTF. In nucleotides, the CDR3 is TGCGCCAGCAGCCAGGGACGGTTGAATGGCTACACCTTC. This chain joins TRBV5-1 and TRBJ1-2; perhaps TRBD1 as D (5 bases). The CDR3 contains 13 residues. V was pared by 4 bases and J by 6 bases, with 13 bases between. From germline, CDR1 is SGHRS and CDR2 YFSETQ.